The source of this TCR beta chain is a study of OX40 agonist ivuxolimab in advanced cancers. Study-wide background: Hepatocellular carcinoma, melanoma, renal cell or head and neck cancer occurred in dose-escalation patients.

CDR1 is LNHDA and CDR2 is SQIVND in the germline V gene (reference sequence). The CDR3 is 18 amino acids. V was clipped by 5 bases and J by 4 bases; unmatched bases: 12. Study-wide results and limits: The study found among the lowest clonal expansion in partial responders at 0.1-3.0 mg/kg. The investigators did not determine what antigen specificity the expanded peripheral T cells had.

Worth noting for this clone: Its antigen remains unidentified.

The assay was immunoSEQ multiplex PCR, and TCRdb's table has in-frame clones only and misses some. The sample consists of under 80,000 clones, 70% to 90% of them appearing once. This chain joins TRBV19 and TRBJ2-1; 12 bases are shared with TRBD1. The sequenced sample was CD4+ or CD8+ T cells sorted from blood, obtained in a trial of the OX40 agonist ivuxolimab. This clonotype was sampled from an adult with an advanced solid tumor such as melanoma, head and neck, liver or kidney cancer. The CDR3 loop reads CASSAPPGQGAVYNEQFF. The CDR3 DNA follows: TGTGCCAGTAGTGCACCTCCGGGACAGGGGGCAGTATACAATGAGCAGTTCTTC.